The present TCR beta chain was sequenced within a study of blood T cell repertoires in COVID-19. The CDR3 loop spans 14 amino acids. V dropped 6 bases and J dropped 4; count of bases not matched to a gene: 6. Per germline, CDR1 MNHEY and CDR2 SVGAGI. Profiled with immunoSEQ multiplex PCR; TCRdb holds only in-frame clones, not every one. The sample includes 250,000 to 350,000 clones, 70% to 90% of them seen just once. Sequenced sample: PBMCs or T cells enriched from blood (not recorded which). This clonotype originated in a woman aged 40 to 50 who had recovered from COVID-19. The chain is built from TRBV6-5 and TRBJ2-1; TRBD1 matches at 7 bases. CDR3 DNA sequence: TGTGCCAGCAGACTAGGGGGCCGGTACAATGAGCAGTTCTTC. It encodes CASRLGGRYNEQFF.